This paragraph covers one T cell receptor beta chain sequence. In this sample, this clonotype turned up once. Its binding antigen is unknown. No qualities accompany the bases; no much larger clone lies one base away. Weak support is all one read offers. The CDR3 spans 15 residues, from the cysteine through the phenylalanine. Of all the DNA, just the CDR3 is kept, 45 bases in frame from base 1. As encoded in the germline V gene (reference sequence), CDR1 is LGHDT while CDR2 is YNNKEL. V is reduced by 0 bases and J by 10 bases, leaving a spacing of 16 bases between them. The data were taken from a study of CD8 T cells in ankylosing spondylitis (dated by TCRdb to the late 2010s). About the investigation overall: T cell receptor beta repertoires were profiled in healthy donors and ankylosing spondylitis patients so that disease-linked TCR variants could be found. The full study cohort was made up of about 24 ankylosing spondylitis patients and roughly 98 healthy donors. Samples of peripheral blood were taken, and for ankylosing spondylitis patients, synovial fluid was collected as well.

What the study reported, not specific to this receptor: The disease-linked clones were reported to be significantly enriched in matched synovial fluid samples from ankylosing spondylitis patients. Some motif variants were previously reported in synovial fluid and blood of reactive arthritis patients, suggesting common disease-initiation mechanisms. A TCR beta motif made up of fewer than 10 highly homologous amino acid variants appeared to be characteristic of blood from ankylosing spondylitis patients. In peripheral blood, the disease-linked clones were found at relatively low frequencies and had a CD8+ phenotype.

TCRdb lists the instrument as Illumina HiSeq 2500. TCR beta libraries were prepared by quantitative 5'-RACE with molecular barcodes. Turning to the authors' computational methods: Disease-linked TCR variants were identified with a new computational method built on a probabilistic model of VDJ rearrangement. Starting from the raw public reads, TCRdb applied fastp trimming at Q25, assembled clones with MiXCR and retained in-frame beta chains. Each entry merges the rows of one CDR3 protein and shows their most common DNA and genes. The V and J calls were determined by TCRdb, not by the authors. The sample has around 320,000 distinct CDR3 sequences on record, more than 20% of them singletons. Together, the top ten hold about 3.7% of the sample.

This receptor chain uses TRBV3-1 and TRBJ2-1; the D call could be TRBD1 or TRBD2, with each sharing 5 bases. This TCR derives from a female donor with ankylosing spondylitis or in good health (not recorded which). Sequenced material: blood, either unsorted or a sorted T cell fraction (not recorded which). The DNA sequence is TGTGCCAGCAGCCAAGATGGGGACGGCCTAGGAGAGCAGTTCTTC. This sequence encodes CASSQDGDGLGEQFF.